The 25 T cell receptor beta chains given below trace back to one sample, sequenced in a study of blood T cell repertoires in COVID-19. Sequenced by immunoSEQ multiplex PCR; TCRdb stores in-frame clones only, minus some. Found here are some 150,000 clones, roughly 84% of them singletons; the top ten hold around 2.2%. The sequencing input was peripheral blood. These receptors were obtained from a man aged 70-80 years with acute or convalescent COVID-19.

The rearrangement uses TRBV5-3 and TRBJ2-3; the match to TRBD2 covers 10 bases. TRBV5-3 is marked as an open reading frame, function uncertain. The CDR3 length is 16 residues. The V gene end was trimmed by 5 bases and the J gene end by 2 bases; junction bases not matched to a gene: 8. CDR3: CARSSVAGGSTDTQYF. In DNA, the CDR3 is TGTGCCAGAAGTTCTGTAGCGGGAGGTTCCACAGATACGCAGTATTTT.

V and J are TRBV7-6 and TRBJ2-7; possible D gene TRBD2, 6 bases. Germline CDR1 reads SGHVS; CDR2 reads FNYEAQ. V was clipped by 5 bases and J by 5 bases, with 19 bases between them. The length of the CDR3 is 15 residues. The CDR3 here is CASSLAQGTPHEQYF. DNA for the CDR3: TGTGCCAGCAGCCTTGCCCAAGGGACTCCCCACGAGCAGTACTTC.

The chain has TRBV13 and TRBJ2-3; the match to TRBD2 covers 11 bases. Unmatched junction bases numbered 3, after V lost 5 bases and J lost 5 bases. The CDR3 spans 14 residues. Germline lookup yields CDR1 PRHDT and CDR2 FYEKMQ (reference sequence). CDR3 sequence: CASSTGTSGDTQYF. The CDR3 DNA sequence: TGTGCCAGCAGCACAGGGACTAGCGGAGATACGCAGTATTTT.

This clone appeared a few times. The V call is TRBV6-7, the J call TRBJ2-7, with D possibly matching TRBD2 (6 bases). TRBV6-7 is recorded as an ORF, its role being uncertain. Trimming stripped 6 bases from V and 7 bases from J, with 16 bases between. The CDR3 sequence is 13 residues long. DNA for the CDR3: TGTGCCAGCAGCTGCGGACTACCCCCGGAGCAGTACTTC. This gives the protein CASSCGLPPEQYF.

The chain links TRBV28 to TRBJ1-2; D may be TRBD1 (5 bases). CDR1 is MDHEN, CDR2 SYDVKM, per germline. The CDR3 is 12 residues long. Trimming took off 11 bases at V and 8 bases at J, with 18 bases between the two ends. The CDR3 bases are TGTGCCGCGGGGCGGCCACCGGGGGGCTACACCTTC. It is translated as CAAGRPPGGYTF.

This clone was seen a few times. This rearrangement joins TRBV4-2 to TRBJ2-4; D is undetermined. The V end was cut by 0 bases, the J end by 0 bases, with 9 bases between. Germline CDR1 and CDR2: LGHNA and YNFKEQ. The CDR3 covers 16 residues. For the CDR3, the DNA is TGTGCCAGCAGCCAAGATACCAGACTAGCCAAAAACATTCAGTACTTC. This encodes CASSQDTRLAKNIQYF.

The V gene is TRBV18, the J gene TRBJ1-2; a weak D match, TRBD1 (5 bases). The CDR3 totals 14 residues. Trimming shortened V by 0 bases and J by 2 bases, and 7 bases separated the two germline ends. Germline V gene sequence: CDR1 KGHSH, CDR2 LQKENI. Written as DNA, the CDR3 is TGTGCCAGCTCACCACCGACAGCAAACTATGGCTACACCTTC. It translates to CASSPPTANYGYTF. Full variable domain (remainder filled in from reference TRBV18 and TRBJ1-2): NAGVMQNPRHLVRRRGQEARLRCSPMKGHSHVYWYRQLPEEGLKFMVYLQKENIIDESGMPKERFSAEFPKEGPSILRIQQVVRGDSAAYFCASSPPTANYGYTFGSGTRLTVV.

This rearrangement joins TRBV6-5 to TRBJ2-3, with unresolved D. V gave up 6 bases and J gave up 0 bases, with 13 bases separating them. The CDR3 has 15 amino acids. Germline V gene sequence: CDR1 MNHEY, CDR2 SVGAGI. Here the CDR3 reads CASSPGRASTDTQYF. CDR3 bases: TGTGCCAGCAGCCCAGGTAGAGCTAGCACAGATACGCAGTATTTT.

V is TRBV5-1 and J is TRBJ2-7; possible D gene TRBD1, 6 bases. The V end lost 5 bases, the J end lost 1 base, and 13 bases lay between the germline ends. The CDR3 totals 14 residues. Germline V lookup: CDR1 SGHRS, CDR2 YFSETQ. The CDR3 bases are TGCGCCAGCAGTAAAGAAAGGGGGTCCTACGAGCAGTACTTC. Its translation is CASSKERGSYEQYF.

The V and J genes are TRBV13 and TRBJ2-7; 9 bases are shared with TRBD1. The V segment lost 5 bases and the J segment 6 bases; nucleotides outside the gene matches: 5. This CDR3 is built from 13 residues. The germline V gene encodes CDR1 PRHDT and CDR2 FYEKMQ (reference sequence). As DNA, the CDR3 is TGTGCCAGCAGCCAACAGGGGGCTCGCGAGCAGTACTTC. This translates into CASSQQGAREQYF.

J is TRBJ1-5 and V is TRBV12-3 or TRBV12-4; D is uncertain. The better agreement between TRBJ2-3 and the DNA end casts doubt on the J call. The CDR3 runs to 13 residues. CDR3 nucleotides: TGTGCCAGCAGTTTTGAGGTTTCGGCAGGGCAGTATTTT. Its translation is CASSFEVSAGQYF.

The J gene is TRBJ2-1, the V gene TRBV11-2; a weak D match, TRBD2 (5 bases). Trimming cost V 1 base and J 0 bases, with 16 bases left between them. The germline CDR1 and CDR2 sequences are SGHAT and FQNNGV. The CDR3 extends over 18 amino acids. The DNA for the CDR3 is TGTGCCAGCAGCTTAGGCCACGGGGAAACTTCCTCCTACAATGAGCAGTTCTTC. It codes for CASSLGHGETSSYNEQFF.

V gene TRBV7-9 combines with J gene TRBJ1-1; 10 bases fit TRBD1. CDR1 is SEHNR and CDR2 is FQNEAQ in the germline V gene (reference sequence). After removal of 1 base from V and 5 bases from J, the junction contained 4 bases not matched to a gene. This CDR3 is built from 15 residues. This CDR3 is CASSLGAGQGTEAFF. CDR3 DNA: TGTGCCAGCAGCTTAGGGGCGGGACAGGGGACTGAAGCTTTCTTT.

A remark on this clone: The sample has other DNA sequences that encode this CDR3 too. The gene calls are TRBV28 and TRBJ2-7; TRBD1 aligns across 7 bases. V was pared by 5 bases and J by 0 bases, with 7 bases of the junction left unmatched. Germline V lookup: CDR1 MDHEN, CDR2 SYDVKM. CDR3 length: 15 amino acids. Written as DNA, the CDR3 is TGTGCCAGCAGTCTGGAACAGGGGCACTCCTACGAGCAGTACTTC. This sequence encodes CASSLEQGHSYEQYF.

The V call is TRBV5-1, the J call TRBJ1-1; possible D gene TRBD1, 5 bases. Trimming removed 6 bases from V and 4 bases from J, with 16 bases in between. The CDR3 extends over 14 amino acids. Germline CDR1 reads SGHRS; CDR2 reads YFSETQ. The CDR3 reads CASNQGTGGTEAFF. The CDR3 DNA is TGCGCCAGCAATCAGGGAACGGGCGGCACTGAAGCTTTCTTT.

The rearrangement joins TRBV6-1 to TRBJ1-3, with a possible D match to TRBD1 (5 bases). Trimming took 0 bases from V and 4 from J, leaving 13 bases between them. The germline gives CDR1 MNHNS, CDR2 SASEGT. The CDR3 sequence is 16 residues long. The CDR3 nucleotides are TGTGCCAGCAGTGAAGCGCTGGGGGGGTTCGGAAACACCATATATTTT. Translation: CASSEALGGFGNTIYF.

The rearrangement joins TRBV4-1 to TRBJ2-2; 8 positions match TRBD2. There are 17 residues in the CDR3. With 6 bases clipped from V and 4 bases from J, the junction kept 13 bases outside the gene matches. From germline, CDR1 is MGHRA and CDR2 YSYEKL. The CDR3 spells CASRKQGAGAGTGELFF. The CDR3 bases are TGCGCCAGCAGAAAGCAAGGAGCGGGAGCGGGCACCGGGGAGCTGTTTTTT.

J is TRBJ2-3 and V is TRBV18; 9 bases match TRBD1. Germline V gives CDR1 KGHSH, CDR2 LQKENI. This CDR3 is built from 16 residues. V shed 0 bases and J 3 bases; nucleotides not matched to a gene: 4. CDR3 region: CASSPPNRGRTDTQYF. Written as DNA, the CDR3 is TGTGCCAGCTCACCACCGAACAGGGGGCGAACAGATACGCAGTATTTT.

The chain combines TRBV2 with TRBJ2-5; 11 nucleotides agree with TRBD2. Germline values: CDR1 SNHLY, CDR2 FYNNEI. CDR3 size: 16 residues. V gave up 4 bases and J gave up 4 bases; unmatched junction bases: 8. Here the CDR3 DNA reads TGTGCCAGCAGTGGCCGACTAGCGGGAACGGGAGAGACCCAGTACTTC. Translating it yields CASSGRLAGTGETQYF.

The gene calls are TRBV5-4 and TRBJ1-6, with D tentatively TRBD1 (6 bases). Germline CDR1 reads SGHNT; CDR2 reads YYREEE (reference sequence). V lost 2 bases and J 7 bases, leaving 10 bases between the germline ends. The CDR3 runs 14 residues. CDR3 nucleotide sequence: TGTGCCAGCAGCTTAGCAGGGACAAATTCACCCCTCCACTTT. It codes for CASSLAGTNSPLHF.

The chain combines TRBV12-5 with TRBJ1-3; D gene ambiguous. The CDR3 is made up of 11 amino acids. From germline, CDR1 is LGHNT and CDR2 FRNRAP. V lost 11 bases to trimming and J lost 0 bases, with 5 bases between them. The CDR3 spells CASSSGNTIYF. The CDR3, as DNA: TGTGCTTCGTCCTCTGGAAACACCATATATTTT.

The V and J genes are TRBV7-9 and TRBJ2-3, with 8 bases aligning to TRBD2. V was pared by 6 bases and J by 5 bases, with 7 bases of the junction left unmatched. Germline loops: CDR1 SEHNR, CDR2 FQNEAQ (reference sequence). This CDR3 is 14 amino acids long. The CDR3 loop is CASRFSGVGDTQYF. DNA for the CDR3: TGTGCCAGCAGATTTAGCGGGGTCGGAGATACGCAGTATTTT.

This rearrangement joins TRBV4-1 to TRBJ1-5; the D gene is possibly TRBD1 (5 bases). The V end lost 3 bases, the J end lost 1 base, and 10 bases lay between the germline ends. Per germline, CDR1 MGHRA and CDR2 YSYEKL. The CDR3 is 15 residues long. This CDR3 is CASSQSQASNQPQHF. The CDR3 coding sequence is TGCGCCAGCAGCCAGTCACAGGCGAGCAATCAGCCCCAGCATTTT.

The chain combines TRBV12-3 or TRBV12-4 with TRBJ2-5; D unresolved. The CDR3 is 12 amino acids. Trimming stripped 6 bases from V and 5 bases from J, with 10 bases between. The CDR3 nucleotides read TGTGCCAGCAGCGTCACGAGGGAGACCCAGTACTTC. Translated, it gives CASSVTRETQYF.

The V call is TRBV5-1, the J call TRBJ1-1; 9 bases match TRBD1. The germline gives CDR1 SGHRS, CDR2 YFSETQ. V lost 4 bases to trimming and J lost 6 bases; unmatched junction nucleotides: 4. This CDR3 comprises 13 residues. The CDR3 bases are TGCGCCAGCAGCGGATGGACAGGGGCTGAAGCTTTCTTT. This encodes CASSGWTGAEAFF.